This TCR beta chain was identified in a study of T cell responses to AZD1222 COVID-19 vaccine. Repertoires were generated with immunoSEQ multiplex PCR, while TCRdb's copy carries only in-frame clones and drops some. The top ten hold roughly 0.6% of the sample, which has 250,000 to 300,000 clones, approximately 94% seen once. This clone was counted a few times. No antigen is known for it. The CDR3 has 15 amino acids. Looked up from germline, CDR1 is MDHEN and CDR2 is SYDVKM. V shed 6 bases and J shed 3 bases, with 15 bases lying between them. General study points: The span of vaccine-associated CD4 TCRs extended across spike, with dominance at 160-218 and 743-854.

The sample consisted of peripheral blood, taken 28 days after the second AZD1222 dose. This chain joins TRBV28 and TRBJ1-5; D uncertain. The TCR was taken from an adult who received the AZD1222 COVID-19 vaccine. CDR3 sequence reads: CASRDPMGNNQPQHF. The CDR3, as DNA: TGTGCCAGCAGGGACCCCATGGGAAACAATCAGCCCCAGCATTTT. The entire variable domain, with the rest obtained from reference TRBV28 and TRBJ1-5, is as follows: DVKVTQSSRYLVKRTGEKVFLECVQDMDHENMFWYRQDPGLGLRLIYFSYDVKMKEKGDIPEGYSVSREKKERFSLILESASTNQTSMYLCASRDPMGNNQPQHFGDGTRLSIL.